Included here is one T cell receptor (beta chain) sequence, with context. Recipients received nonmyeloablative bone marrow transplants from related graft donors, with transient mixed chimerism. The source of the sample is a study of Tregs in tolerant kidney transplant recipients. The CDR3 runs 20 residues. Germline CDR1 is LGHNA and CDR2 is YNFKEQ. The junction had 10 bases not matched to a gene; V was cut back by 2 bases and J by 0 bases. Assay: immunoSEQ multiplex PCR; the TCRdb copy retains only in-frame clones and omits some. Here the sample spans around 64,000 clones, roughly 86% being singletons.

Specimen: CD4+ T cells from blood (PBMCs), collected 6 months after the transplant. The chain has TRBV4-2 and TRBJ2-3; 14 nucleotides match TRBD2. This sequence originates from a human patient who received a combined kidney and bone marrow transplant. Some of the T cells may derive from the graft donor. CDR3: CASSQWSGTSGRVSTDTQYF. The CDR3 DNA follows: TGTGCCAGCAGCCAATGGAGCGGGACTAGCGGGAGAGTTAGCACAGATACGCAGTATTTT.